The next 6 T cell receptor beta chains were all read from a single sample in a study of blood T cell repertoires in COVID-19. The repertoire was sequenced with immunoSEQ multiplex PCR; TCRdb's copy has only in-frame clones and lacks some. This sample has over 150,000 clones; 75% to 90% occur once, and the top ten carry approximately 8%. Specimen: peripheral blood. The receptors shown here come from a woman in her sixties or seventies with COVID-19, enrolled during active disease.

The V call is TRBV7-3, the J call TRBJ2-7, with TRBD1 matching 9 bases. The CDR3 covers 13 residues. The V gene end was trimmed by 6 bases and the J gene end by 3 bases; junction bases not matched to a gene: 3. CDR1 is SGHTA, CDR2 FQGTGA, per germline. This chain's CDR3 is CASSTGQGYEQYF. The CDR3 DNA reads TGTGCCAGCAGTACGGGACAGGGCTACGAGCAGTACTTC.

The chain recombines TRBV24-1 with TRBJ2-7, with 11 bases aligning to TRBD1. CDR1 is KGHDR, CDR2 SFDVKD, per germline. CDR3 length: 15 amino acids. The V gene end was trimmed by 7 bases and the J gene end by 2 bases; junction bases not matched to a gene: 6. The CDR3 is CATSPGTGGTYEQYF. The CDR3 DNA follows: TGTGCCACCAGCCCCGGGACAGGGGGTACCTACGAGCAGTACTTC.

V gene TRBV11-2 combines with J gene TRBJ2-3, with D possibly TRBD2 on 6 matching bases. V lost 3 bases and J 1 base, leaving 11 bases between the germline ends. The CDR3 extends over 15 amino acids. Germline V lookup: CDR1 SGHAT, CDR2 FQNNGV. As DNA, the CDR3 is TGTGCCAGCAGCTTGGAGCGGGTGCGCACAGATACGCAGTATTTT. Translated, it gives CASSLERVRTDTQYF.

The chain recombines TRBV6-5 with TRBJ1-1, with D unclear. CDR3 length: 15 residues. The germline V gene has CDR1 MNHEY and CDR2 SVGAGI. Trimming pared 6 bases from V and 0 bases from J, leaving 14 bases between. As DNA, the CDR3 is TGTGCCAGCAGCCCCGGGTGGCAGATGAACACTGAAGCTTTCTTT. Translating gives CASSPGWQMNTEAFF.

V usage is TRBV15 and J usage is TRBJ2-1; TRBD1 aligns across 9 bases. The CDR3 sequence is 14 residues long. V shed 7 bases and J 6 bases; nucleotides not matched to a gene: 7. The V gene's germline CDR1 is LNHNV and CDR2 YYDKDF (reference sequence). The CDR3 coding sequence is TGTGCCACCACCCTGGACAGGGGAAGCAATGAGCAGTTCTTC. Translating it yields CATTLDRGSNEQFF.

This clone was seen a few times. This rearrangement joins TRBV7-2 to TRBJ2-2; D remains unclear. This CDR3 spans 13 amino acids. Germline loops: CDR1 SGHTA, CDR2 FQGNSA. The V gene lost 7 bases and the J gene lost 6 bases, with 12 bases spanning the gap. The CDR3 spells CASNPYHPGELFF. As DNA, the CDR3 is TGTGCCAGCAACCCCTATCACCCCGGGGAGCTGTTTTTT.